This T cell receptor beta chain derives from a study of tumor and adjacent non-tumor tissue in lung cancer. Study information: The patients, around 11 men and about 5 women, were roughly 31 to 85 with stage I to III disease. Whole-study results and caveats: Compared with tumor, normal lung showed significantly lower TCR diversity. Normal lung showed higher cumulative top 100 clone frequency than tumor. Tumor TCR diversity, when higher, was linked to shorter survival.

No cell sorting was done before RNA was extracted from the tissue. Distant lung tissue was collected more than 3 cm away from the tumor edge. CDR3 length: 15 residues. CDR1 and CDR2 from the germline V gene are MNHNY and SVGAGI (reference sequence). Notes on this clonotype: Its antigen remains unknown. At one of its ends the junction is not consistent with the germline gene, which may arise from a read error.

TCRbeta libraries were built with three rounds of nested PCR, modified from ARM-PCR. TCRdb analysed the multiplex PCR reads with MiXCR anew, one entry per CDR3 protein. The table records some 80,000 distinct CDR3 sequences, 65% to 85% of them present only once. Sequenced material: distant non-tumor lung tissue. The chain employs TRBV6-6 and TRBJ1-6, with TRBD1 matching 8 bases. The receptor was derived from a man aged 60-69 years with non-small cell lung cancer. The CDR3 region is CASSCRTGSNSPLHF. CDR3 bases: TGTGCCAGCAGCTGCCGGACAGGGTCCAATTCACCCCTCCATTTT.